This T cell receptor (beta chain) was profiled in a study of cytomegalovirus exposure and HLA in healthy donors. The donors gave bone marrow, and they were healthy. With 9 bases clipped from V and 4 bases from J, the junction kept 6 bases outside the gene matches. The germline V gene has CDR1 MNHEY and CDR2 SMNVEV (reference sequence). The CDR3 loop spans 14 amino acids. PCR was performed using 60 Vbeta and 13 Jbeta primers. Repertoires were generated with immunoSEQ multiplex PCR, while TCRdb's copy carries only in-frame clones and drops some. The sample records 110,000 to 150,000 clones, around 10% being singletons. Findings and limits, study-wide: TCR association rates varied by HLA locus in a later analysis, with DRB1 highest and HLA-C lowest. For TCR beta chains, V- and J-gene trimming was later linked to a missense DCLRE1C variant. Immune exposure information comprised only CMV serostatus.

Only a few counts were recorded for this clone. Its antigen is not known. This clonotype originated in a man aged 50 to 60 in good health and CMV-seronegative. Material: PBMCs. This sequence joins TRBV27 and TRBJ2-1; 10 positions agree with TRBD2. The CDR3 nucleotides read TGTGCCAGTTCAGAGCGGGAGGGTTACAATGAGCAGTTCTTC. It encodes CASSEREGYNEQFF.